The TCR beta chain under discussion was sequenced for a study of radiation and T cells in renal cell carcinoma. The method was immunoSEQ multiplex PCR; TCRdb's version includes in-frame clones alone and lacks a portion of them. The sample lists about 150,000 clones, roughly 90% occurring once. Documented time point: blood 4 weeks post-SBRT, at nephrectomy. Treatment of the sample: 15 Gy SBRT to primary tumor, nephrectomy 4 weeks later. Nephrectomy followed 15 Gy stereotactic body radiation by 4 weeks. This TCR was sampled from a woman between 50 and 59 years old with renal cell carcinoma. The sample was blood, taken from a patient whose treatment included radiotherapy and nephrectomy.

CDR3 loop: CASSLDFGVRNTEAFF. The CDR3 bases are TGTGCCAGCAGCTTAGATTTCGGGGTAAGGAACACTGAAGCTTTCTTT. The chain couples TRBV11-2 to TRBJ1-1; D ambiguous. Deletions cut 0 bases from V and 1 base from J, with 12 bases between. CDR3 length equals 16 residues. Germline-derived CDR1 and CDR2 are SGHAT and FQNNGV.